The clone carrying this TCR beta chain was counted at least ten times. Its target is not known. There are 15 residues in the CDR3. Germline CDR1 is LGHDT and CDR2 is YNNKEL (reference sequence). Between the trimmed V and J ends, which lost 0 bases and 1 base, there was a span of 7 bases. The TCR beta CDR3 regions underwent amplification using RNA transcripts as the source. The TCR CDR3 was amplified in a first-round RT-PCR using the HTBI primer set. From the multiplex PCR reads, TCRdb called clonotypes with MiXCR, one entry per CDR3 protein. The sample yields about 360,000 distinct CDR3 sequences, less than 15% seen once. These data belong to a study of T cells in Graves' hyperthyroidism and ophthalmopathy. Overall study: Peripheral blood was collected at initial diagnosis, before any treatment.

Study findings and constraints: Most expanded thyroid clonotypes above 0.001 also appeared in blood.

From more than 9.5 ml of fresh peripheral blood, PBMCs were isolated. The chain combines TRBV3-1 with TRBJ2-1, with a weak D call TRBD2 (6 bases). This sequence originates from a woman between 18 and 30 years old with Graves' hyperthyroidism. The specimen was blood. The DNA for the CDR3 is TGTGCCAGCAGCCAAGATGCGGGGTCCTACAATGAGCAGTTCTTC. Translating gives CASSQDAGSYNEQFF.